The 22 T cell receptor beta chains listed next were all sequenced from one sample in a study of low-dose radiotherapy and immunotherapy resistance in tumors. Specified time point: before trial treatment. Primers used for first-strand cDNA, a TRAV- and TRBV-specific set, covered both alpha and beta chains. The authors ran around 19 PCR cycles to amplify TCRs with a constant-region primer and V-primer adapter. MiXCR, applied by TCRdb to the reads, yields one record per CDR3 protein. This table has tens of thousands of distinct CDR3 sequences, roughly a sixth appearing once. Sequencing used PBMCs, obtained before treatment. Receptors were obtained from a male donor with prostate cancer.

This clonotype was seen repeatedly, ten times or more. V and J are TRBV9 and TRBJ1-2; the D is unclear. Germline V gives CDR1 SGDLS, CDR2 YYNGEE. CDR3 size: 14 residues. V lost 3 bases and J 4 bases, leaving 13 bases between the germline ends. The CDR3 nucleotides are TGTGCCAGCAGCGGAGACCAGGAGGGCTATGGCTACACCTTC. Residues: CASSGDQEGYGYTF. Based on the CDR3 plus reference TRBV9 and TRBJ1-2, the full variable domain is DSGVTQTPKHLITATGQRVTLRCSPRSGDLSVYWYQQSLDQGLQFLIQYYNGEERAKGNILERFSAQQFPDLHSELNLSSLELGDSALYFCASSGDQEGYGYTFGSGTRLTVV.

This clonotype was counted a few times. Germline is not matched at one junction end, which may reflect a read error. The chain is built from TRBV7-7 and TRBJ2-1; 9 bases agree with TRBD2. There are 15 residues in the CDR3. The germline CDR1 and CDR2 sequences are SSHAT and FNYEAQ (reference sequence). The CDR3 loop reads CASSPAGGSYNEQFF. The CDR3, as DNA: TGTGCTAGCAGCCCAGCGGGAGGCTCCTACAATGAGCAGTTCTTC.

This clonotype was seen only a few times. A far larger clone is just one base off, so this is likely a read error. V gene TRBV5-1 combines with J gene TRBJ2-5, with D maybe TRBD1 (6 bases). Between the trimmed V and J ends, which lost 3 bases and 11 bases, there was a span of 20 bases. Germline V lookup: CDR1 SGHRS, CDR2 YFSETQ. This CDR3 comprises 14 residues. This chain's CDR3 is CASSYRDTYNEQYF. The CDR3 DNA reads TGCGCCAGCAGCTACCGGGACACGTACAATGAGCAGTACTTC.

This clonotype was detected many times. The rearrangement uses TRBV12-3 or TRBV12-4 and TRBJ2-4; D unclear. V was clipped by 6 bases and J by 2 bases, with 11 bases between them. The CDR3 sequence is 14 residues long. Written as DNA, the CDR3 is TGTGCCAGCAGGCAAACAGCAACCAAAAACATTCAGTACTTC. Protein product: CASRQTATKNIQYF.

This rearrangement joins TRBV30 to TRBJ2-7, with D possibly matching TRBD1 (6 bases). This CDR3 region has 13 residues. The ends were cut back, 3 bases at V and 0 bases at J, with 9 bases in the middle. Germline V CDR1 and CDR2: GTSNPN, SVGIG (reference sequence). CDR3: CAWSGDNSYEQYF. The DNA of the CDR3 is TGTGCCTGGAGCGGGGACAACTCCTACGAGCAGTACTTC.

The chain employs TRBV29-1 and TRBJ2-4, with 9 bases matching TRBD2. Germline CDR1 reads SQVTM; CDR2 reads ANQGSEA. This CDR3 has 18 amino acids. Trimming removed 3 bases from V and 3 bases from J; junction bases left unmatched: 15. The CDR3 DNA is TGCAGCGTTGAGTTACTAGCGGGTTGGGGGGCTAACAAAAACATTCAGTACTTC. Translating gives CSVELLAGWGANKNIQYF.

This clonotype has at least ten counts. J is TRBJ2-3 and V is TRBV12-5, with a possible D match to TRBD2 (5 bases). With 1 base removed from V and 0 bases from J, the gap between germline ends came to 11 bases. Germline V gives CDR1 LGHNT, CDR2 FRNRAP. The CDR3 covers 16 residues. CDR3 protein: CASGLAWGVSTDTQYF. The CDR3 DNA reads TGTGCTAGTGGTTTGGCGTGGGGAGTAAGCACAGATACGCAGTATTTT.

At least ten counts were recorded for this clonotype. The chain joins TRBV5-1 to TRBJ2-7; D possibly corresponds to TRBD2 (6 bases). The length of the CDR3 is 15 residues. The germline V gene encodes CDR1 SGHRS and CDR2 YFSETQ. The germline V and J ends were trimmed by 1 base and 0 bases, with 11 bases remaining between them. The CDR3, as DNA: TGCGCCAGCAGCTTGTTTGGACTATCCTCCTACGAGCAGTACTTC. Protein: CASSLFGLSSYEQYF.

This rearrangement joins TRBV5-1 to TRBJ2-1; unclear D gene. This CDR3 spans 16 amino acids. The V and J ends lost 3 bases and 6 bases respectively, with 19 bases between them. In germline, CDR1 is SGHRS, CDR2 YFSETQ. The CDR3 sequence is CASSYGGRTTSNEQFF. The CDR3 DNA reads TGCGCCAGCAGCTATGGTGGTCGGACCACTTCCAATGAGCAGTTCTTC.

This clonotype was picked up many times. CDR3 sequence: CAWSIAWTGRGTEAFF. The CDR3 DNA sequence: TGTGCCTGGAGTATTGCTTGGACAGGGCGAGGCACTGAAGCTTTCTTT. V gene TRBV30 combines with J gene TRBJ1-1; 8 bases align to TRBD1. Germline CDR1 GTSNPN, CDR2 SVGIG (reference sequence). Trimming removed 2 bases from V and 4 bases from J; junction bases left unmatched: 12. The CDR3 loop spans 16 amino acids. Full variable domain (missing parts from reference TRBV30 and TRBJ1-1): SQTIHQWPATLVQPVGSPLSLECTVEGTSNPNLYWYRQAAGRGLQLLFYSVGIGQISSEVPQNLSASRPQDRQFILSSKKLLLSDSGFYLCAWSIAWTGRGTEAFFGQGTRLTVV.

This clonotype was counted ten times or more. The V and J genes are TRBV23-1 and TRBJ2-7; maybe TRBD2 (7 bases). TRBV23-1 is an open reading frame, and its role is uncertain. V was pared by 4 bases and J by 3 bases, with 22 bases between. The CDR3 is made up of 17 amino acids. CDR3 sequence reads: CASSRTRTAQPYYEQYF. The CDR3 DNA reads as TGCGCCAGCAGTCGGACTAGGACAGCACAACCGTACTACGAGCAGTACTTC.

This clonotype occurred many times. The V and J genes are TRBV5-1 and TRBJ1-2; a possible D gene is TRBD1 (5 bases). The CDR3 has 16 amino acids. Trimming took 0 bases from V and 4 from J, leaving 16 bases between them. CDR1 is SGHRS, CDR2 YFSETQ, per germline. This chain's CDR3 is CASSLEAGAGGYGYTF. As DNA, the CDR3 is TGCGCCAGCAGCTTGGAGGCTGGGGCAGGAGGCTATGGCTACACCTTC.

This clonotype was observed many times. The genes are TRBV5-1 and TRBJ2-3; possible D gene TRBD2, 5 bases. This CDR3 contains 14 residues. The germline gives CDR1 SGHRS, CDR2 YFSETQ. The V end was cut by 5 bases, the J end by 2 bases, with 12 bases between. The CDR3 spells CASRGGGHTDTQYF. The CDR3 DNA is TGCGCCAGCAGGGGCGGCGGGCACACAGATACGCAGTATTTT.

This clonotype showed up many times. The CDR3, as DNA: TGTGCCAGGGGACCGGGACAGGGGATTAAACAGCCCCAGCATTTT. It yields the protein CARGPGQGIKQPQHF. The chain has TRBV9 and TRBJ1-5; 10 bases are shared with TRBD1. V lost 8 bases and J lost 7; bases outside the gene matches: 12. Germline V gene data show CDR1 as SGDLS and CDR2 as YYNGEE. CDR3 length: 15 residues.

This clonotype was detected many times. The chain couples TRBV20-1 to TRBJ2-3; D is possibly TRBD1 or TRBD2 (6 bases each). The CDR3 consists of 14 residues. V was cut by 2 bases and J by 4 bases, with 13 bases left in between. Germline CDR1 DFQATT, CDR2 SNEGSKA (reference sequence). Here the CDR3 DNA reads TGCAGTGCTAGACCGGGGGCCGTCGCAGATACGCAGTATTTT. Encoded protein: CSARPGAVADTQYF.

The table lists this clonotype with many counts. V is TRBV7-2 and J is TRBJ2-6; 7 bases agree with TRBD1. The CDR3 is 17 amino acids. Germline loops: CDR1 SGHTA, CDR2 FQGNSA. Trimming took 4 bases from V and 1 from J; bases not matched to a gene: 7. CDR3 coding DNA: TGTGCCAGCAGCTCCCATTACAGGGGATCTGGGGCCAACGTCCTGACTTTC. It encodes CASSSHYRGSGANVLTF.

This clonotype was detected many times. DNA for the CDR3: TGTGCCAGCAGCGGGGGGTTCAACGAGCAGTACTTC. Protein: CASSGGFNEQYF. V gene TRBV9 combines with J gene TRBJ2-7; perhaps D is TRBD1 or TRBD2 (5 bases each). CDR3 length: 12 residues. The V end was cut by 3 bases, the J end by 5 bases, with 9 bases between. The germline V gene has CDR1 SGDLS and CDR2 YYNGEE.

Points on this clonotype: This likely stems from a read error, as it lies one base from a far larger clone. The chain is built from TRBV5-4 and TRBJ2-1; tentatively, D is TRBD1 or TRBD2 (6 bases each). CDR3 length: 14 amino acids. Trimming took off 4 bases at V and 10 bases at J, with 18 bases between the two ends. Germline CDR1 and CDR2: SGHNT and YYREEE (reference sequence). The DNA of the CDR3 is TGTGCCAGCAGCCTGGGACGGGGGCTCTACGAGCAGTTCTTC. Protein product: CASSLGRGLYEQFF.

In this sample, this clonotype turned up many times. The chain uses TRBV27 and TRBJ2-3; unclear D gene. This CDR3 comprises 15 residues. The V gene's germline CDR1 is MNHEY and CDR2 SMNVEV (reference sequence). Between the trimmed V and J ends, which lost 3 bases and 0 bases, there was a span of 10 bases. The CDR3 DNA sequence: TGTGCCAGCAGTTTTAGGGTTTCTAGCACAGATACGCAGTATTTT. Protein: CASSFRVSSTDTQYF.

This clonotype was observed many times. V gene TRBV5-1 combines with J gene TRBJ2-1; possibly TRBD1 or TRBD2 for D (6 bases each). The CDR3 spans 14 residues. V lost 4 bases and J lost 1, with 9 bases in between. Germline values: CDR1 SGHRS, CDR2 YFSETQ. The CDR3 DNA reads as TGCGCCAGCAGCGCGGGACAATCCTACAATGAGCAGTTCTTC. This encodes CASSAGQSYNEQFF. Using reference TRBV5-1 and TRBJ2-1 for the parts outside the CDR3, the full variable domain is KAGVTQTPRYLIKTRGQQVTLSCSPISGHRSVSWYQQTPGQGLQFLFEYFSETQRNKGNFPGRFSGRQFSNSRSEMNVSTLELGDSALYLCASSAGQSYNEQFFGPGTRLTVL.

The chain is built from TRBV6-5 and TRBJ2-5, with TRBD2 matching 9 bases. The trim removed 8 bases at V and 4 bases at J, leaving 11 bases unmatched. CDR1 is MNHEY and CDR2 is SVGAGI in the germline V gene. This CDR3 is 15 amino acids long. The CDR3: CASAAGGQSGETQYF. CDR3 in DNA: TGTGCCAGCGCGGCGGGGGGGCAAAGTGGAGAGACCCAGTACTTC.

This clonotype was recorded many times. CDR3: CASSAGTNREQYF. CDR3 bases: TGTGCCAGCAGCGCCGGGACCAATAGAGAGCAGTACTTC. The chain couples TRBV9 to TRBJ2-7; perhaps D is TRBD1 or TRBD2 (5 bases each). In germline, CDR1 is SGDLS, CDR2 YYNGEE. There are 13 residues in the CDR3. V was trimmed by 3 bases and J by 7 bases, leaving 14 bases between them.